This T cell receptor (beta chain) was documented in a study of cytomegalovirus exposure and HLA in healthy donors. Notes on the study in general: Excluded: some indistinguishable V segments such as TRBV6-2 and TRBV6-3. A list of 150 or so TCR beta chains associated with cytomegalovirus was given. Productive status was seen about 87% or about 30% of the time for most TCR beta V segments in an earlier analysis. It is likely that the observed cluster of highly shared sequence variants was a sequencing artifact.

The PCR was carried out with 60 Vbeta primers and 13 Jbeta primers. Clones were read by immunoSEQ multiplex PCR, and TCRdb kept only the in-frame ones, dropping some. The sample consists of over 150,000 clones, 70% to 90% of them appearing once. As for this clone: Its antigen is undetermined.

The CDR3 is 19 residues long. Germline V lookup: CDR1 SNHLY, CDR2 FYNNEI. V lost 2 bases to trimming and J lost 0 bases; unmatched junction nucleotides: 12. The receptor's source is a woman in her 30s in good health and CMV-seronegative. The sample taken for sequencing was PBMCs. The chain uses TRBV2 and TRBJ2-1; 8 bases are a match to TRBD2. CDR3 protein: CASSERGPGAGGSYNEQFF. The CDR3 DNA reads TGTGCCAGCAGTGAAAGGGGCCCCGGGGCGGGAGGCTCCTACAATGAGCAGTTCTTC.